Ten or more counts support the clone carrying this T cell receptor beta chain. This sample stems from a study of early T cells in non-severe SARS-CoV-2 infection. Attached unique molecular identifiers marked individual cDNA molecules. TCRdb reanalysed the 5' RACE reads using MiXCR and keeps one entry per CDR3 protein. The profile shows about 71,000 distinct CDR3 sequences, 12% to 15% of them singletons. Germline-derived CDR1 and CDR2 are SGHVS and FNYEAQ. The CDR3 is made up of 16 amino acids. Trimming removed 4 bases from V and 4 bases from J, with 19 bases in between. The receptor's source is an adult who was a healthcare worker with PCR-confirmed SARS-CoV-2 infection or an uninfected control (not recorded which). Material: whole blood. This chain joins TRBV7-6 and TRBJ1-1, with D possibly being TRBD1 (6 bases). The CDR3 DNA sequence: TGTGCCAGCAGCTGGGGGGGGCAGGGGCTCCTCACTGAAGCTTTCTTT. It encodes CASSWGGQGLLTEAFF.